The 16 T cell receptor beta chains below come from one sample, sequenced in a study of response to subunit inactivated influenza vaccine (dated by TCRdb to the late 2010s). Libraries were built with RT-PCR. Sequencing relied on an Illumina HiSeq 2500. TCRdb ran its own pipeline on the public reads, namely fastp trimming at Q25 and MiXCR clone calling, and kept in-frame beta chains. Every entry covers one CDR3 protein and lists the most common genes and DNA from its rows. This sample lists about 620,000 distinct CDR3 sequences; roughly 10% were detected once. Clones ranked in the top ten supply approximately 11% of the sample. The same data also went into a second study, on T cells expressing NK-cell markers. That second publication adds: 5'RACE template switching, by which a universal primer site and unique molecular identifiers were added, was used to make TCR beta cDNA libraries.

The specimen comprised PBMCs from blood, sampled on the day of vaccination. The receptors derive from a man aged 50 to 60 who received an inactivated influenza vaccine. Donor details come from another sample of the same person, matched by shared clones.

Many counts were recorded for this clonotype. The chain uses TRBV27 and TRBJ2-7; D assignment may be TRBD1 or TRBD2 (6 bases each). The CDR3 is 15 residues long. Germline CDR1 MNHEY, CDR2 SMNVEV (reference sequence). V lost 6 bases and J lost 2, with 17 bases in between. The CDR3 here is CASRGGGQRAYEQYF. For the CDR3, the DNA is TGTGCCAGCAGAGGGGGAGGACAGCGAGCCTACGAGCAGTACTTC.

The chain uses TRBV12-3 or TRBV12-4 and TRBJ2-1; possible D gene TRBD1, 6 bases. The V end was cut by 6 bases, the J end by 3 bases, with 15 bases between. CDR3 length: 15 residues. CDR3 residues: CASRGAGTRYNEQFF. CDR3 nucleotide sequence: TGTGCCAGCAGGGGGGCCGGGACACGCTACAATGAGCAGTTCTTC.

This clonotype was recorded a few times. CDR3 DNA sequence: TGCAGCGTTGAAGTTCAGGGACAGAACACTGAAGCTTTCTTT. It translates to CSVEVQGQNTEAFF. The chain has TRBV29-1 and TRBJ1-1, with TRBD1 as a possible D gene (6 bases). Trimming removed 1 base at V and 1 base at J, with 10 bases between. CDR3 length: 14 residues. Germline-derived CDR1 and CDR2 are SQVTM and ANQGSEA.

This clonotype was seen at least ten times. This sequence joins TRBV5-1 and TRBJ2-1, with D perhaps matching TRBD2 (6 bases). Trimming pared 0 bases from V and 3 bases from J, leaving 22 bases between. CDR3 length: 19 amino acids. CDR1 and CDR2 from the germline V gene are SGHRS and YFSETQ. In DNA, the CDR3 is TGCGCCAGCAGCTTGGGAATAAAATTTGGTAGCGGACTCTACAATGAGCAGTTCTTC. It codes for CASSLGIKFGSGLYNEQFF.

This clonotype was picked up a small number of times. The CDR3 loop reads CASSPGRVYNEQFF. CDR3 DNA sequence: TGTGCCAGCAGCCCCGGGCGGGTCTACAATGAGCAGTTCTTC. The chain is built from TRBV6-1 and TRBJ2-1; tentative D call: TRBD2 (5 bases). Germline assignment: CDR1 MNHNS and CDR2 SASEGT. CDR3 length: 14 amino acids. With 6 bases removed from V and 3 bases from J, the gap between germline ends came to 12 bases.

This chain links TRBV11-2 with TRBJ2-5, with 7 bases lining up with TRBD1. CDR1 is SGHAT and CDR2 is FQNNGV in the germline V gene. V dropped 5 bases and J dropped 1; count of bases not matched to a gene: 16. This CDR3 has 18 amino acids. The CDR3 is CASSPRPPGQSFQETQYF. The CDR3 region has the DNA TGTGCCAGCAGCCCCCGACCACCGGGACAGAGTTTCCAAGAGACCCAGTACTTC.

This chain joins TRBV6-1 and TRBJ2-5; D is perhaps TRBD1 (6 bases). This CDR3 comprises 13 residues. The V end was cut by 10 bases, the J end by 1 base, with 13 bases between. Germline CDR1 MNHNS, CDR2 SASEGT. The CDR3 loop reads CATNRVGQETQYF. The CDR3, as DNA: TGTGCCACAAACAGGGTAGGCCAAGAGACCCAGTACTTC.

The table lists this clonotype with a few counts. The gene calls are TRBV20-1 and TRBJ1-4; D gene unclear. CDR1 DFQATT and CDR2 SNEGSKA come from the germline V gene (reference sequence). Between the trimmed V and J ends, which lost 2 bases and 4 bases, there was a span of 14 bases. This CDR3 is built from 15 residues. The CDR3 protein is CSARPRRFHNEKLFF. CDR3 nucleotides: TGCAGTGCTAGACCCCGGAGATTCCATAATGAAAAACTGTTTTTT.

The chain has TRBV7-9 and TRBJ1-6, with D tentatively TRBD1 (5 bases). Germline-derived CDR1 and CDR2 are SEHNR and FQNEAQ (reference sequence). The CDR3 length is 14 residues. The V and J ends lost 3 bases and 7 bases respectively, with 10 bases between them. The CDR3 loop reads CASSLGGENSPLHF. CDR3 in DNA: TGTGCCAGCAGCTTGGGGGGGGAGAATTCACCCCTCCACTTT.

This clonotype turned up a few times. The CDR3 spells CASSQELRTSSHEQYF. Here the CDR3 DNA reads TGTGCCAGCAGCCAAGAATTACGGACTAGCAGCCACGAGCAGTACTTC. The chain links TRBV3-1 to TRBJ2-7; 8 nucleotides agree with TRBD2. V lost 0 bases, J lost 5 bases, and 9 bases stayed unmatched. The germline gives CDR1 LGHDT, CDR2 YNNKEL (reference sequence). The CDR3 length is 16 residues.

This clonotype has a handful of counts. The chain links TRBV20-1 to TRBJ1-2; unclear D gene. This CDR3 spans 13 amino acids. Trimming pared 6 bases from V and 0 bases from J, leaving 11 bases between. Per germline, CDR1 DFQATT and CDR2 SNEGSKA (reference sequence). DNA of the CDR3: TGCAGTGCCCCCCAACGAGCTAACTATGGCTACACCTTC. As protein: CSAPQRANYGYTF.

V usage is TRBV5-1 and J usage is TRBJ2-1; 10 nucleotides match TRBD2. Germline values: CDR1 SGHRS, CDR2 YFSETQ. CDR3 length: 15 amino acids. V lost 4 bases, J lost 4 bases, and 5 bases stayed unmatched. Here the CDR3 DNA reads TGCGCCAGCAGCGAGGGACTAGCGTTATACAATGAGCAGTTCTTC. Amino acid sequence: CASSEGLALYNEQFF.

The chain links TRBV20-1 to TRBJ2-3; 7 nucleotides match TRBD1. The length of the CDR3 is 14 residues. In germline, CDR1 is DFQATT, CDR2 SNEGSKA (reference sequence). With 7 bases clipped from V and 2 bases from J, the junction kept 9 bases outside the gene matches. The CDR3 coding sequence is TGCAGTGGGGTCAGGACAGGCCACACAGATACGCAGTATTTT. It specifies CSGVRTGHTDTQYF.

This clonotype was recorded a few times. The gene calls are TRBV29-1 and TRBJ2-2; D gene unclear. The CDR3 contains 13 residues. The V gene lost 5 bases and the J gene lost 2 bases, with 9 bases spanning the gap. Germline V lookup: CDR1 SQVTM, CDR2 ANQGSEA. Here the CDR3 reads CSVSQVNTGELFF. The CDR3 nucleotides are TGCAGCGTTAGCCAGGTCAACACCGGGGAGCTGTTTTTT.

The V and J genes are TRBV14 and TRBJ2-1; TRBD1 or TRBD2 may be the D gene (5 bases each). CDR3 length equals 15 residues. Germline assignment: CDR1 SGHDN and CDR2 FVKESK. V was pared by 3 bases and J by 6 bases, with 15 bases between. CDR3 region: CASSQPGTLSNEQFF. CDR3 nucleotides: TGTGCCAGCAGCCAGCCAGGGACGTTGAGCAATGAGCAGTTCTTC. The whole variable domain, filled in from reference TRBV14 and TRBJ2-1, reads EAGVTQFPSHSVIEKGQTVTLRCDPISGHDNLYWYRRVMGKEIKFLLHFVKESKQDESGMPNNRFLAERTGGTYSTLKVQPAELEDSGVYFCASSQPGTLSNEQFFGPGTRLTVL.

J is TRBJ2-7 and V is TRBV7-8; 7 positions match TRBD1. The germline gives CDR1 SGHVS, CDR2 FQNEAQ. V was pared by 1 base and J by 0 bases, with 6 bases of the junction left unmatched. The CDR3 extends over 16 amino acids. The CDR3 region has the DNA TGTGCCAGCAGCTTAGTCGGACGGGACAGCTCCTACGAGCAGTACTTC. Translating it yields CASSLVGRDSSYEQYF.